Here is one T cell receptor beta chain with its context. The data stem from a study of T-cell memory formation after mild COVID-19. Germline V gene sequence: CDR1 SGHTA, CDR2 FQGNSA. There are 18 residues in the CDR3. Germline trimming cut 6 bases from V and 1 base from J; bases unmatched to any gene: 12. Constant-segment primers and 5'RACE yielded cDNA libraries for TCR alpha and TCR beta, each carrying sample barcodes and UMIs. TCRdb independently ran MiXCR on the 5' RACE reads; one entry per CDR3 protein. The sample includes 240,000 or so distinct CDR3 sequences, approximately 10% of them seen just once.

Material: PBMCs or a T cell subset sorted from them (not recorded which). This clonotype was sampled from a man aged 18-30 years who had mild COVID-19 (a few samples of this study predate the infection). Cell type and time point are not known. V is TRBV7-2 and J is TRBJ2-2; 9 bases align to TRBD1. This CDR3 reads CASSRDATGGMNTGELFF. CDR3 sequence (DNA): TGTGCCAGCAGTCGGGATGCGACAGGGGGTATGAACACCGGGGAGCTGTTTTTT.